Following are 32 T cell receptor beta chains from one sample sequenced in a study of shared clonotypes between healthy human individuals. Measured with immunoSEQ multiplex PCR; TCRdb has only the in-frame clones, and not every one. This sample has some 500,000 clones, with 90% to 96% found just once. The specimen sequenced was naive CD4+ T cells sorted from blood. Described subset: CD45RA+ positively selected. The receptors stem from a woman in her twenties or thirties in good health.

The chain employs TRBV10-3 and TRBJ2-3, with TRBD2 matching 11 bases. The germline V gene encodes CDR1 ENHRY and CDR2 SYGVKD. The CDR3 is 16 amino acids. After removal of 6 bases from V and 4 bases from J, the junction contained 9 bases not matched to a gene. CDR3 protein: CAISDLTSGSADTQYF. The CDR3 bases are TGTGCCATCAGCGACCTTACTAGCGGGAGCGCAGATACGCAGTATTTT.

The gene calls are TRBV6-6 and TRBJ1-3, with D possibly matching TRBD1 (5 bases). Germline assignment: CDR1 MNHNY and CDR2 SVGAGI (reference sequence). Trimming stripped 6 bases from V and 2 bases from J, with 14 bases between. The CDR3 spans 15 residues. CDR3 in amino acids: CASRDSGRTGNTIYF. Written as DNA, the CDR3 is TGTGCCAGCAGGGACTCAGGGCGTACTGGAAACACCATATATTTT.

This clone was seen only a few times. DNA for the CDR3: TGTGCCAGCAGCGGACTAGCAGCCTACGAGCAGTACTTC. Protein sequence: CASSGLAAYEQYF. The V gene is TRBV2, the J gene TRBJ2-7, with 8 nucleotides matching TRBD2. The V gene end was trimmed by 6 bases and the J gene end by 2 bases; junction bases not matched to a gene: 3. This CDR3 spans 13 amino acids. The germline V gene encodes CDR1 SNHLY and CDR2 FYNNEI.

CDR3 DNA sequence: TGTGCCAGCAGCAAGCCCCGAGACAGGGGGAACTACGAGCAGTACTTC. This encodes CASSKPRDRGNYEQYF. The rearrangement links TRBV5-6 to TRBJ2-7; TRBD1 agrees at 9 bases. V was pared by 4 bases and J by 3 bases, with 11 bases of the junction left unmatched. The CDR3 length is 16 residues. The germline gives CDR1 SGHDT, CDR2 YYEEEE.

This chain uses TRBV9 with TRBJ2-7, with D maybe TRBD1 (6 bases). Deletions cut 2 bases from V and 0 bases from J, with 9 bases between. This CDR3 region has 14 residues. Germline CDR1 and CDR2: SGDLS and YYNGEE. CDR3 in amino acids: CASSVGASSYEQYF. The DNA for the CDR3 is TGTGCCAGCAGCGTGGGGGCGAGCTCCTACGAGCAGTACTTC.

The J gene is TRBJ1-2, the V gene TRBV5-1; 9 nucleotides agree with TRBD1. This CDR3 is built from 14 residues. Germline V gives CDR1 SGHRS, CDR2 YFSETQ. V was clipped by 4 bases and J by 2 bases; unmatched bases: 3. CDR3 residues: CASSTGQGNYGYTF. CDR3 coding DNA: TGCGCCAGCAGCACAGGACAGGGGAACTATGGCTACACCTTC. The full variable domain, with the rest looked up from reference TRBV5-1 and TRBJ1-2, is KAGVTQTPRYLIKTRGQQVTLSCSPISGHRSVSWYQQTPGQGLQFLFEYFSETQRNKGNFPGRFSGRQFSNSRSEMNVSTLELGDSALYLCASSTGQGNYGYTFGSGTRLTVV.

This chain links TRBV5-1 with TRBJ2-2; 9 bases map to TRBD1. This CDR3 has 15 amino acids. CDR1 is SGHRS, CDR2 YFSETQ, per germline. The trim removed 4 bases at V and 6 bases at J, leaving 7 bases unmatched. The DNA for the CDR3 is TGCGCCAGCAGCGGGCCCGGGACAGGGTCCGGGGAGCTGTTTTTT. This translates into CASSGPGTGSGELFF.

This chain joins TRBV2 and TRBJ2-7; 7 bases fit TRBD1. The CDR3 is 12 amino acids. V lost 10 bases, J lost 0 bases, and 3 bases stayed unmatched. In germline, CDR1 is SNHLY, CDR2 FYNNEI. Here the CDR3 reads CAIRDSSYEQYF. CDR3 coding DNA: TGTGCCATCCGGGACAGCTCCTACGAGCAGTACTTC.

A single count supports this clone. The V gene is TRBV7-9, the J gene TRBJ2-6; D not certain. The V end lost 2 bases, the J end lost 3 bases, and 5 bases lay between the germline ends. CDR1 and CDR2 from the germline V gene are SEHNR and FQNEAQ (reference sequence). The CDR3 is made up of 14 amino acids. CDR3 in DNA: TGTGCCAGCAGCTTACCGGGTGGGGCCAACGTCCTGACTTTC. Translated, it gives CASSLPGGANVLTF.

CDR3 DNA sequence: TGTGCCAGCAGTCGGGACAGGGGCTATGAAAGTTCCGCTGAAGCTTTCTTT. Its translation: CASSRDRGYESSAEAFF. The genes are TRBV27 and TRBJ1-1, with TRBD1 identical over 10 bases. This CDR3 region has 17 residues. Germline trimming cut 5 bases from V and 6 bases from J; bases unmatched to any gene: 15. Per the germline V gene, CDR1 is MNHEY and CDR2 is SMNVEV (reference sequence).

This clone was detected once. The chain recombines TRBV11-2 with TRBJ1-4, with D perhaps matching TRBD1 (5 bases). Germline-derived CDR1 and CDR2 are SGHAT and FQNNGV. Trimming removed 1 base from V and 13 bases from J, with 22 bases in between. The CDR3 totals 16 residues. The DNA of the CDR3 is TGTGCCAGCAGCTTAGGACCGGTCGGGACGACTAATGGACTGTTTTTT. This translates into CASSLGPVGTTNGLFF.

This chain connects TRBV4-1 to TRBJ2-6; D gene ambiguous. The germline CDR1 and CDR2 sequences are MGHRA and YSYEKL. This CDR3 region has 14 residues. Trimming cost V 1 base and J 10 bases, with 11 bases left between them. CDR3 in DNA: TGCGCCAGCAGCCAAGGGAGAGGCGTAAACGTCCTGACTTTC. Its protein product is CASSQGRGVNVLTF.

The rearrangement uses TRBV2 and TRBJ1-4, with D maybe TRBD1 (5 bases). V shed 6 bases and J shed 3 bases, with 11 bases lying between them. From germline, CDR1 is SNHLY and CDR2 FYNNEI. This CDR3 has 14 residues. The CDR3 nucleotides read TGTGCCAGCAGCGCAGGGTACCCTAATGAAAAACTGTTTTTT. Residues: CASSAGYPNEKLFF.

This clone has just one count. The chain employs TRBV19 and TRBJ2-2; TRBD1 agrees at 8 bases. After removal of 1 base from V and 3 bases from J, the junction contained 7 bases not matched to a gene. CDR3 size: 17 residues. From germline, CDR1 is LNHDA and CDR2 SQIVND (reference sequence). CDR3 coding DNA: TGTGCCAGTAGTATAGTTACCGGGACAGGAGACACCGGGGAGCTGTTTTTT. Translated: CASSIVTGTGDTGELFF.

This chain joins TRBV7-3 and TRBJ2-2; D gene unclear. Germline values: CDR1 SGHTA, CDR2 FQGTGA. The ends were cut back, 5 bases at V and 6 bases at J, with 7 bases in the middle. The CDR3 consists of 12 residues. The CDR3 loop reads CASSTRAGELFF. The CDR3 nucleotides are TGTGCCAGCAGCACCCGCGCCGGGGAGCTGTTTTTT. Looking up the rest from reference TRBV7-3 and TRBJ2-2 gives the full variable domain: GAGVSQTPSNKVTEKGKYVELRCDPISGHTALYWYRQSLGQGPEFLIYFQGTGAADDSGLPNDRFFAVRPEGSVSTLKIQRTERGDSAVYLCASSTRAGELFFGEGSRLTVL.

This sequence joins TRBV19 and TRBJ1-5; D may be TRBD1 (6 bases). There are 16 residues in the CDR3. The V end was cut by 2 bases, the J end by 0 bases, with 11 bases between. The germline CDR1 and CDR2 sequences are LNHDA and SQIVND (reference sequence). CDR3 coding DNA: TGTGCCAGTAGTATACAGGGGCCCTATAGCAATCAGCCCCAGCATTTT. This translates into CASSIQGPYSNQPQHF.

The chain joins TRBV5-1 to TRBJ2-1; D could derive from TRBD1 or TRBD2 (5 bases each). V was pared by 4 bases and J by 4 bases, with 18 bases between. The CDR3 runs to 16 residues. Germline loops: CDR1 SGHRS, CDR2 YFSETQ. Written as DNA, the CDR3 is TGCGCCAGCAGCGAGGGGCCCTCACCAGAGTACAATGAGCAGTTCTTC. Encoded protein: CASSEGPSPEYNEQFF.

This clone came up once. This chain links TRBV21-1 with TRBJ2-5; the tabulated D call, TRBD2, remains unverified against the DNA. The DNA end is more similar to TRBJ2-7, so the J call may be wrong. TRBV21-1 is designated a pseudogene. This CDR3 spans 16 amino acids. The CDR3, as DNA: TGTGCCAGCAGCAACTCGGCGGGGATTCGCTCCTACGAGCAGTACTTC. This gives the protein CASSNSAGIRSYEQYF.

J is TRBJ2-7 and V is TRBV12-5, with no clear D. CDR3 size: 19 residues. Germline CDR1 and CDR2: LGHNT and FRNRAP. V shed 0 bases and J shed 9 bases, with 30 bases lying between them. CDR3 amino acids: CASGLVRTPGPNAPAPQYF. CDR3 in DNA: TGTGCTAGTGGTTTGGTCCGAACCCCCGGGCCTAACGCACCGGCGCCGCAGTACTTC.

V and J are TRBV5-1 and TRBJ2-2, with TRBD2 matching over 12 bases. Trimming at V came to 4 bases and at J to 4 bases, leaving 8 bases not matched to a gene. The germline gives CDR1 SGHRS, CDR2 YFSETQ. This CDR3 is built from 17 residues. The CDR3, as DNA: TGCGCCAGCAGCCGCGCACTAGCGGGAGGTCCCACCGGGGAGCTGTTTTTT. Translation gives CASSRALAGGPTGELFF. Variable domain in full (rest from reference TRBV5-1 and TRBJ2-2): KAGVTQTPRYLIKTRGQQVTLSCSPISGHRSVSWYQQTPGQGLQFLFEYFSETQRNKGNFPGRFSGRQFSNSRSEMNVSTLELGDSALYLCASSRALAGGPTGELFFGEGSRLTVL.

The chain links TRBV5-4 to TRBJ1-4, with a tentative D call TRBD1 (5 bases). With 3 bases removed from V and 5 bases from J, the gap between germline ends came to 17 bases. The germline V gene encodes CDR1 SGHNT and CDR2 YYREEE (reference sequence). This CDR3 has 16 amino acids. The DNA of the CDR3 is TGTGCCAGCAGCTCTGAACCGGGACTGAAGAATGAAAAACTGTTTTTT. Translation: CASSSEPGLKNEKLFF. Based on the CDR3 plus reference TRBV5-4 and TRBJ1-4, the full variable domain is ETGVTQSPTHLIKTRGQQVTLRCSSQSGHNTVSWYQQALGQGPQFIFQYYREEENGRGNFPPRFSGLQFPNYSSELNVNALELDDSALYLCASSSEPGLKNEKLFFGSGTQLSVL.

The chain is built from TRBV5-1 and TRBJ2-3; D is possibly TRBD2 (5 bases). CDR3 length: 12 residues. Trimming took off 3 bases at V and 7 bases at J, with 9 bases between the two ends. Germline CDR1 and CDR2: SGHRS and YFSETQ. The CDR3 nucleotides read TGCGCCAGCAGCTCCCGAGGGAATACGCAGTATTTT. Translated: CASSSRGNTQYF.

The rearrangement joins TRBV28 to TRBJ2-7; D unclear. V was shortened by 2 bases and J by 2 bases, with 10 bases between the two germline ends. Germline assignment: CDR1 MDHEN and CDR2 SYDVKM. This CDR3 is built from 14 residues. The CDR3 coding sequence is TGTGCCAGCAGTTTAGGAGCCAGGACCTACGAGCAGTACTTC. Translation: CASSLGARTYEQYF. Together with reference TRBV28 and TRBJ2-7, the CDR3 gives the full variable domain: DVKVTQSSRYLVKRTGEKVFLECVQDMDHENMFWYRQDPGLGLRLIYFSYDVKMKEKGDIPEGYSVSREKKERFSLILESASTNQTSMYLCASSLGARTYEQYFGPGTRLTVT.

The CDR3 region is CASSLGPASYEQYF. The CDR3 DNA is TGTGCCAGCAGTCTTGGACCGGCCTCCTACGAGCAGTACTTC. This rearrangement joins TRBV7-2 to TRBJ2-7, with no clear D. The germline V and J ends were trimmed by 6 bases and 0 bases, with 12 bases remaining between them. The CDR3 extends over 14 amino acids. CDR1 is SGHTA and CDR2 is FQGNSA in the germline V gene.

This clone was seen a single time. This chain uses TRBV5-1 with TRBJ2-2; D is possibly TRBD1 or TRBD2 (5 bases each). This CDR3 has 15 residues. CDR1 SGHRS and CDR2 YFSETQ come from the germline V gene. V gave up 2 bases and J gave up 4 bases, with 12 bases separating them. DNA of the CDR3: TGCGCCAGCAGCTTTCTGCCAGGGAGCACCGGGGAGCTGTTTTTT. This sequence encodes CASSFLPGSTGELFF.

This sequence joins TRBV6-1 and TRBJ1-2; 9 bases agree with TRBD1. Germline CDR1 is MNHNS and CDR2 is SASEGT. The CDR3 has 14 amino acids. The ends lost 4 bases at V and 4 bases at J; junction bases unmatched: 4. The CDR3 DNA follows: TGTGCCAGCAGTGGGGGACAGGGTGTCTATGGCTACACCTTC. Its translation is CASSGGQGVYGYTF.

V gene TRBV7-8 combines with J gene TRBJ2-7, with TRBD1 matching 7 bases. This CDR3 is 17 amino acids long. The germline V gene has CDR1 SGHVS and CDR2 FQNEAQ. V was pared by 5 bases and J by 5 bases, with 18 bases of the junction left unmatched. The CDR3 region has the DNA TGTGCCAGCAGCCACGTGAGCCCCGGGACAGTTAGCCACGAGCAGTACTTC. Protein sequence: CASSHVSPGTVSHEQYF.

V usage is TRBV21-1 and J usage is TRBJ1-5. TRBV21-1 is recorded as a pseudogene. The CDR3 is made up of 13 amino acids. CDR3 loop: CASTGRPNQPQHF. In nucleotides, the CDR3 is TGTGCCAGCACCGGCAGACCCAATCAGCCCCAGCATTTT.

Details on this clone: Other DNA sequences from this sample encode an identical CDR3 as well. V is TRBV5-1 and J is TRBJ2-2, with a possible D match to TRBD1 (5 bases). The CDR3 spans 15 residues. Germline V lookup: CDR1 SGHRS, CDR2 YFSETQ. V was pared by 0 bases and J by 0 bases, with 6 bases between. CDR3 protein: CASSLEGANTGELFF. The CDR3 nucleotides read TGCGCCAGCAGCTTGGAAGGGGCGAACACCGGGGAGCTGTTTTTT.

This CDR3 is CASSPGTGNTGELFF. DNA for the CDR3: TGTGCCAGTAGTCCCGGGACAGGGAACACCGGGGAGCTGTTTTTT. This chain links TRBV19 with TRBJ2-2, with 8 nucleotides matching TRBD1. Germline V CDR1 and CDR2: LNHDA, SQIVND (reference sequence). Trimming cost V 5 bases and J 1 base; bases outside gene matches: 3. There are 15 residues in the CDR3.

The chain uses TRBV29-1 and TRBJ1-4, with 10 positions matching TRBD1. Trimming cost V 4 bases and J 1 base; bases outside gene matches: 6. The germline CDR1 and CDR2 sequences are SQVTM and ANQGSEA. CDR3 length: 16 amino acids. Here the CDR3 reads CSVGQGASVTNEKLFF. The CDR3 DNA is TGCAGCGTTGGACAGGGGGCTTCGGTAACTAATGAAAAACTGTTTTTT.

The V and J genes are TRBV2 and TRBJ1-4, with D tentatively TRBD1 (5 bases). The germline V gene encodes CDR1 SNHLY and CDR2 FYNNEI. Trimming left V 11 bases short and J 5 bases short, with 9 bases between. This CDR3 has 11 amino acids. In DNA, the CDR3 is TGTGCCCTGGGGGGGAATGAAAAACTGTTTTTT. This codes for CALGGNEKLFF. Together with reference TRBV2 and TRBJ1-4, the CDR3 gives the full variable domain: EPEVTQTPSHQVTQMGQEVILRCVPISNHLYFYWYRQILGQKVEFLVSFYNNEISEKSEIFDDQFSVERPDGSNFTLKIRSTKLEDSAMYFCALGGNEKLFFGSGTQLSVL.